This record looks at one T cell receptor (beta chain) sequence and its context. This entry belongs to a study of blood T cell repertoires in COVID-19. Background on the study: COVID-19 samples collected from the United States, Italy and Spain covered acute and convalescent phases.

Germline lookup yields CDR1 SQVTM and CDR2 ANQGSEA. The CDR3 loop spans 16 amino acids. The trim removed 3 bases at V and 3 bases at J, leaving 9 bases unmatched. The table came from immunoSEQ multiplex PCR; TCRdb's copy has only in-frame clones and leaves some out. The table lists about 180,000 clones, 88% of them singletons. The receptor was derived from a woman younger than 45 with acute or convalescent COVID-19. The chain is built from TRBV29-1 and TRBJ2-7, with 12 bases lining up with TRBD2. Sequences were obtained from peripheral blood. CDR3 nucleotides: TGCAGCGTTGACAGAGCAAAGACTAGCGGGAGCTACGAGCAGTACTTC. Its protein product is CSVDRAKTSGSYEQYF.